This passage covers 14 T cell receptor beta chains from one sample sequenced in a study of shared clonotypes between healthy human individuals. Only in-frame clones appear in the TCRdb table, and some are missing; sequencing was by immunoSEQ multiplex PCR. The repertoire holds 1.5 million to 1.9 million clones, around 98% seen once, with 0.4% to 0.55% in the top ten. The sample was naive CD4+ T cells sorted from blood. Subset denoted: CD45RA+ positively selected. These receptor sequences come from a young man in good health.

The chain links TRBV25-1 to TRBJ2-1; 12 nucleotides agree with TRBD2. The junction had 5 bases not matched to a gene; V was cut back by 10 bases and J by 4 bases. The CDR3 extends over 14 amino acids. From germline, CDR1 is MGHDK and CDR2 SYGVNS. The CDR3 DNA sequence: TGTGCCACCACGCTAGCGGGAGGGTACAATGAGCAGTTCTTC. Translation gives CATTLAGGYNEQFF.

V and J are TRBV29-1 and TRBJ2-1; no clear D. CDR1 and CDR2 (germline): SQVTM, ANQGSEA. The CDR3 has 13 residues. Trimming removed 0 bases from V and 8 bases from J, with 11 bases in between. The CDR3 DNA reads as TGCAGCGTTGAAGATTACGTGTCCCATGAGCAGTTCTTC. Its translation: CSVEDYVSHEQFF.

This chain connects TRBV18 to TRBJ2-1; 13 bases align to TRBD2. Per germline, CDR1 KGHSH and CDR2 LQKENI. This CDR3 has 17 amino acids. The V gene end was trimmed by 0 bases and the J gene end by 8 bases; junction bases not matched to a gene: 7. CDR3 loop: CASSPPRTSGSTDEQFF. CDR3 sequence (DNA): TGTGCCAGCTCACCACCACGGACTAGCGGGAGTACGGATGAGCAGTTCTTC.

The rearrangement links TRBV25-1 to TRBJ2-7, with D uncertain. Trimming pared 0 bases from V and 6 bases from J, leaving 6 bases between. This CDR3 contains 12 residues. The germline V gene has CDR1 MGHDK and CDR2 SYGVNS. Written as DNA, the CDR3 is TGTGCCAGCAGTGAATATCCCTCCGAGCAGTACTTC. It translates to CASSEYPSEQYF.

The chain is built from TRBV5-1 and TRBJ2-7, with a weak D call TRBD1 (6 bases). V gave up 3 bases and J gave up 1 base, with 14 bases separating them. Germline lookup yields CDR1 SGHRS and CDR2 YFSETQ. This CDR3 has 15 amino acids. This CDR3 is CASSSRQALSYEQYF. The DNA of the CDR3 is TGCGCCAGCAGCTCCCGACAGGCCCTGTCCTACGAGCAGTACTTC.

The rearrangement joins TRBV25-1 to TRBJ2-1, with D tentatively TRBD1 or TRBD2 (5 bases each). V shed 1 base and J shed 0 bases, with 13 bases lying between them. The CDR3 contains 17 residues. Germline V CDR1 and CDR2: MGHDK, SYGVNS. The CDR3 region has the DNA TGTGCCAGCAGTGAATGGGGGAAGGGGAGCTCCTACAATGAGCAGTTCTTC. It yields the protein CASSEWGKGSSYNEQFF.

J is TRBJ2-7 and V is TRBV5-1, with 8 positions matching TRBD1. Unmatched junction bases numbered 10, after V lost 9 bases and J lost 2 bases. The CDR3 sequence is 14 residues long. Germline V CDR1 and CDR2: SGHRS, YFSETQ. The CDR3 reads CATSSGTGAYEQYF. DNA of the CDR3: TGCGCCACCAGTTCCGGGACAGGAGCCTACGAGCAGTACTTC.

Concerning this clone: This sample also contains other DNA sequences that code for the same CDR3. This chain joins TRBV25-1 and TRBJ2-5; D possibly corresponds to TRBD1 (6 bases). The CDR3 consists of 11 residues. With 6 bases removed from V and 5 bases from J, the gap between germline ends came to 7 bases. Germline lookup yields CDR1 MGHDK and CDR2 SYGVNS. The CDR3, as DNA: TGTGCCAGCAGCCAGGGGGAGACCCAGTACTTC. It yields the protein CASSQGETQYF.

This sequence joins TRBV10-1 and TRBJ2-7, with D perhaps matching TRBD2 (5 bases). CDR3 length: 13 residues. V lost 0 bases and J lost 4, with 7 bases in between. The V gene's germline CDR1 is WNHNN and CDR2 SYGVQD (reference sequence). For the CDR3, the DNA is TGCGCCAGCAGTGAGTCTGAGGGATACGAGCAGTACTTC. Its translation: CASSESEGYEQYF.

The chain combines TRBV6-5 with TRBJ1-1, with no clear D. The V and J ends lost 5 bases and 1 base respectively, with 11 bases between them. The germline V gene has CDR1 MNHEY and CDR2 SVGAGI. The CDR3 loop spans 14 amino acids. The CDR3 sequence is CASSLGRTNTEAFF. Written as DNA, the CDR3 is TGTGCCAGCAGTCTTGGACGGACGAACACTGAAGCTTTCTTT.

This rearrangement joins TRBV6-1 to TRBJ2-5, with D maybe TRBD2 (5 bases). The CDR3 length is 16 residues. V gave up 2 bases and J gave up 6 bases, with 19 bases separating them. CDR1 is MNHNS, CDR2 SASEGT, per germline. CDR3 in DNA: TGTGCCAGCAGTGAACTCAGGCAGACCCCGGGGAAGACCCAGTACTTC. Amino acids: CASSELRQTPGKTQYF.

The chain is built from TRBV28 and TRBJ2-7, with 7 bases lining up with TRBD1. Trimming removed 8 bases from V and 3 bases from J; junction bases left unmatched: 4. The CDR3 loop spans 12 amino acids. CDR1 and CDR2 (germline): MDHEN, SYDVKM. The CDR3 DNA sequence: TGTGCCAGCCGACAGGGATTCTACGAGCAGTACTTC. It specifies CASRQGFYEQYF.

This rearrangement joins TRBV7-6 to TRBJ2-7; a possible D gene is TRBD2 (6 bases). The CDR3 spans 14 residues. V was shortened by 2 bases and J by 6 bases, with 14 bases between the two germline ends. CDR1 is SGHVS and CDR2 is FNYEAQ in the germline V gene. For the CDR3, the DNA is TGTGCCAGCAGCTTAAGTGGGAACGGGGGCGAGCAGTACTTC. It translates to CASSLSGNGGEQYF.

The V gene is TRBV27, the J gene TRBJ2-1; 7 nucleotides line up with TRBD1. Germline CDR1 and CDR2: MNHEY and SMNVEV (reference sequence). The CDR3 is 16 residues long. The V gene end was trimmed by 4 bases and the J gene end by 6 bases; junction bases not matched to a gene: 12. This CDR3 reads CASSSPTRQGSNEQFF. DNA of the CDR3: TGTGCCAGCAGTTCACCTACCCGACAGGGCAGCAATGAGCAGTTCTTC.